This T cell receptor beta chain was recorded in a study of T cell changes during pregnancy in multiple sclerosis. The CDR3 is made up of 17 amino acids. The V gene end was trimmed by 2 bases and the J gene end by 2 bases; junction bases not matched to a gene: 11. Germline-derived CDR1 and CDR2 are LNHDA and SQIVND (reference sequence). The method was immunoSEQ multiplex PCR; TCRdb's version includes in-frame clones alone and lacks a portion of them. The profile shows tens of thousands of clones, roughly 90% of them singletons. Only a few counts were recorded for this clone. The chain carries TRBV19 and TRBJ2-5; TRBD1 matches 7 bases. This clonotype was sampled from a female donor in good health, enrolled as a control in a pregnancy study. The sample in question was peripheral blood, obtained after pregnancy. The CDR3 loop reads CASSIIRAGGRQETQYF. The CDR3 DNA sequence: TGTGCCAGTAGTATAATACGGGCAGGGGGAAGGCAAGAGACCCAGTACTTC.